This T cell receptor (beta chain) was found in a study of cytotoxic CD8 clonotypes in ibrutinib-treated CLL. As for the study in general: Response sampling took place at median around 13 months of treatment, range 6 to 36.

Looked up from germline, CDR1 is SGHTA and CDR2 is FQGNSA. V lost 5 bases to trimming and J lost 0 bases, with 2 bases between them. The CDR3 is made up of 11 amino acids. TCRdb's copy holds only in-frame clones and misses some; the assay was immunoSEQ multiplex PCR. The table lists some 200,000 clones, 70% of them singletons. This clone has a handful of counts. What it recognizes is unknown. Overall study findings and caveats: In comparison with age-matched healthy donors, baseline clonality was higher and tracked circulating CD8+ T-cell counts.

The starting material was PBMCs, obtained after 12 months of ibrutinib treatment. This chain joins TRBV7-2 and TRBJ2-7; D remains unclear. The sequence was collected from a human donor with chronic lymphocytic leukemia. In DNA, the CDR3 is TGTGCCAGCAGCCTCTCCTACGAGCAGTACTTC. Protein: CASSLSYEQYF.